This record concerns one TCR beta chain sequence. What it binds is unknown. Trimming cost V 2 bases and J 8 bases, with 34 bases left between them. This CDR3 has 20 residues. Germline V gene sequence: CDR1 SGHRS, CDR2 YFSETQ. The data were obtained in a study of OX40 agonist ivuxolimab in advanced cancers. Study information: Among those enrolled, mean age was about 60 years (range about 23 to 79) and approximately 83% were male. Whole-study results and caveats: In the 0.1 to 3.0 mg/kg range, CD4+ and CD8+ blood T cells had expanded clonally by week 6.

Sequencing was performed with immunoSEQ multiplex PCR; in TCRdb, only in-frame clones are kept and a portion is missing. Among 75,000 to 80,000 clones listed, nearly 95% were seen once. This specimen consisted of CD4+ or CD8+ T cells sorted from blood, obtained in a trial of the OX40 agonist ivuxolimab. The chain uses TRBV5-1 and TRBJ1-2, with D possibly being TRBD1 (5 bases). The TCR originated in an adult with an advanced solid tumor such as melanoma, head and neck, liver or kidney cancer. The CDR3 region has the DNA TGCGCCAGCAGCTTTTCTCATGTTCCCCCCCCGGGACTCCAAACGAAGGGCTACACCTTC. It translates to CASSFSHVPPPGLQTKGYTF.